This T cell receptor (beta chain) was observed in a study of regulatory T cells in long-lasting Graves disease. Time point of the sample: persistent/refractory GD, antithyroid drugs over 5 years with positive TRAb. The TCR library was made from RNA that had been extracted from PBMCs in TRIzol. Each of the patients was recruited from an endocrinology department situated in Xi'an, China. For TCR beta, libraries came from iRepertoire HTBI primers and Arm-PCR of CDR3 regions. TCRdb re-called the multiplex PCR reads with MiXCR, one entry per CDR3 protein. The table includes roughly 450,000 distinct CDR3 sequences, roughly 23% detected once. Here the sequenced sample was peripheral blood mononuclear cells (PBMCs), taken when the disease was refractory, from a patient treated with antithyroid drugs. The receptor comes from a female donor with Graves disease.

CDR3 loop: CASSAAGTAYYGYTF. The CDR3 coding sequence is TGTGCCAGCAGCGCCGCCGGGACGGCCTACTATGGCTACACCTTC. This rearrangement joins TRBV9 to TRBJ1-2, with TRBD1 as a possible D gene (5 bases). V was trimmed by 3 bases and J by 3 bases, leaving 15 bases between them. Germline assignment: CDR1 SGDLS and CDR2 YYNGEE. CDR3 size: 15 residues.